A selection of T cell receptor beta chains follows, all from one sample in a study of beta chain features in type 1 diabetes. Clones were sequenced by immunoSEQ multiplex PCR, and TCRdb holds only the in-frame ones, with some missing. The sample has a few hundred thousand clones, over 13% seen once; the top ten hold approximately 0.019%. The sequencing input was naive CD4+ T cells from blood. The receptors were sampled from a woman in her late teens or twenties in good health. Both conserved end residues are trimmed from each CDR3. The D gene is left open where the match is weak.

cdr3_aa: ASRMNGRSTGELF; d_call: .; j_call: TRBJ2-2; v_call: TRBV7-9
cdr3_aa: ASSPLTGASSYNEQF; d_call: .; j_call: TRBJ2-1; v_call: TRBV18
cdr3_aa: ASSPGGEQY; d_call: .; j_call: TRBJ2-7; v_call: TRBV18
cdr3_aa: ASSASLQAGGFYEQY; d_call: TRBD2; j_call: TRBJ2-7; v_call: TRBV25-1
cdr3_aa: ASSPTPGEQY; d_call: .; j_call: TRBJ2-7; v_call: TRBV5-1
cdr3_aa: ASSEIPQGARNYGYT; d_call: .; j_call: TRBJ1-2; v_call: TRBV25-1
cdr3_aa: ATGREMEETQY; d_call: .; j_call: TRBJ2-5; v_call: TRBV10-2
cdr3_aa: ASSPGVADTQY; d_call: .; j_call: TRBJ2-3; v_call: TRBV9
cdr3_aa: SVGFASAYEQY; d_call: .; j_call: TRBJ2-7; v_call: TRBV29-1
cdr3_aa: ASSPTGTSGVTDTQY; d_call: TRBD2; j_call: TRBJ2-3; v_call: TRBV18
cdr3_aa: ASSYLDTTNTGELF; d_call: .; j_call: TRBJ2-2; v_call: TRBV11-1
cdr3_aa: ASKDRGRSETQY; d_call: TRBD1; j_call: TRBJ2-5; v_call: TRBV19
cdr3_aa: ASSSRRDPSYEQY; d_call: .; j_call: TRBJ2-7; v_call: TRBV9
cdr3_aa: AWTRGLAGGSHEQY; d_call: TRBD2; j_call: TRBJ2-7; v_call: TRBV30
cdr3_aa: ASSLAGGTETQY; d_call: TRBD2; j_call: TRBJ2-5; v_call: TRBV11-3
cdr3_aa: ASSYDRQSYEQY; d_call: .; j_call: TRBJ2-7; v_call: TRBV6-5
cdr3_aa: AISEWWENYEQY; d_call: .; j_call: TRBJ2-7; v_call: TRBV10-3